This T cell receptor (beta chain) was recovered during a study of shared clonotypes between healthy human individuals. Germline lookup yields CDR1 SGHDN and CDR2 FVKESK. The length of the CDR3 is 19 residues. V gave up 0 bases and J gave up 2 bases, with 22 bases separating them. General observations from the study: Despite large depth, sorted-subset datasets appeared incompletely sequenced.

Sequencing was performed with immunoSEQ multiplex PCR; in TCRdb, only in-frame clones are kept and a portion is missing. The profile covers about 2,500,000 clones, with around nine tenths appearing a single time and 0.14% taken by the ten largest. With respect to this clone: As yet, its antigen is unknown.

Sequencing was performed on naive CD4+ T cells sorted from blood. Specified subset: CD45RA+ positively selected. The origin of this receptor is a man aged 18 to 35 in good health. This chain joins TRBV14 and TRBJ1-2; the D gene is possibly TRBD1 (6 bases). DNA of the CDR3: TGTGCCAGCAGCCAAGATCGGTATTATTCGGGGGACACAAACTATGGCTACACCTTC. It encodes CASSQDRYYSGDTNYGYTF. Combining the CDR3 with reference TRBV14 and TRBJ1-2 gives the whole variable domain EAGVTQFPSHSVIEKGQTVTLRCDPISGHDNLYWYRRVMGKEIKFLLHFVKESKQDESGMPNNRFLAERTGGTYSTLKVQPAELEDSGVYFCASSQDRYYSGDTNYGYTFGSGTRLTVV.